This T cell receptor beta chain was recovered during a study of CD8+ T cells in alopecia areata. Study context: Treated patients swallowed 5 to 10 mg of oral tofacitinib twice daily. Treatment with tofacitinib (6 to 18 months) was followed by 6 months off drug. Study conclusions and caveats: Sequencing of scalp tissue also captures the resident alphabeta T cells of normal skin. Lesional scalp, notably in alopecia totalis/universalis, had clonality above that of normal scalp.

This clone has more than one count but fewer than ten. Antigen specificity is unknown. The sequencing template was cDNA reverse transcribed from extracted RNA. Clones were read by immunoSEQ multiplex PCR, and TCRdb kept only the in-frame ones, dropping some. This sample has around 5,400 clones, with around 60% found just once. The CDR3 has 13 residues. The V gene lost 4 bases and the J gene lost 2 bases, with 9 bases spanning the gap. Germline values: CDR1 SGHNT, CDR2 YYREEE (reference sequence). Punch biopsies of lesional scalp, plus peripheral blood, were taken from alopecia areata patients. This chain joins TRBV5-4 and TRBJ2-5; tentatively, D is TRBD2 (6 bases). Specimen: skin. The sequence was obtained from a human donor with alopecia areata. CDR3 sequence: CASSGTLQETQYF. CDR3 nucleotides: TGTGCCAGCAGCGGGACTCTTCAAGAGACCCAGTACTTC.